The 8 T cell receptor beta chains listed next were all sequenced from one sample in a study of beta chain features in type 1 diabetes. The investigators reverse transcribed all of the isolated RNA, so they sequenced expressed TCRB transcripts. Clones were read by immunoSEQ multiplex PCR, and TCRdb kept only the in-frame ones, dropping some. The sample lists some 220,000 clones; 11% were seen once. The sample comprised central memory CD4+ T cells from blood. The receptors shown here come from a man aged 18 to 30 in good health.

The genes are TRBV19 and TRBJ1-5, with D uncertain. Germline CDR1 LNHDA, CDR2 SQIVND (reference sequence). The V end lost 6 bases, the J end lost 7 bases, and 13 bases lay between the germline ends. The CDR3 runs 13 residues. The CDR3 region has the DNA TGTGCCAGTAGGATGAGGGTGGGGCAGCCCCAGCATTTT. It encodes CASRMRVGQPQHF.

J is TRBJ2-5 and V is TRBV5-1; D unresolved. The CDR3 contains 15 residues. V dropped 0 bases and J dropped 5 bases, with 14 bases sitting between them. The germline gives CDR1 SGHRS, CDR2 YFSETQ. The CDR3 DNA sequence: TGCGCCAGCAGCTTGGGAGCTACAGCCAGGGAGACCCAGTACTTC. Protein: CASSLGATARETQYF.

The rearrangement uses TRBV5-1 and TRBJ2-7; no reliable D call. V was pared by 4 bases and J by 5 bases, with 10 bases between. The CDR3 runs 12 residues. Germline V gives CDR1 SGHRS, CDR2 YFSETQ. The CDR3 region is CASSPQNHEQYF. CDR3 in DNA: TGCGCCAGCAGCCCCCAGAACCACGAGCAGTACTTC.

In its sample, this clone was seen a few times. The chain combines TRBV6-4 with TRBJ2-1; 13 nucleotides agree with TRBD2. V was pared by 9 bases and J by 7 bases, with 9 bases of the junction left unmatched. There are 15 residues in the CDR3. Germline CDR1 is MRHNA and CDR2 is SNTAGT. The chain's CDR3 is CASSPTSGRGNEQFF. DNA for the CDR3: TGTGCCAGTAGCCCTACTAGCGGGAGGGGGAATGAGCAGTTCTTC.

This clone turned up a few times. The chain joins TRBV5-1 to TRBJ2-5; TRBD1 agrees at 8 bases. Per the germline V gene, CDR1 is SGHRS and CDR2 is YFSETQ. Germline trimming cut 0 bases from V and 3 bases from J; bases unmatched to any gene: 4. CDR3 length: 15 residues. CDR3 sequence reads: CASSLATGEKETQYF. Here the CDR3 DNA reads TGCGCCAGCAGCTTGGCGACAGGGGAGAAAGAGACCCAGTACTTC.

In this sample, this clone turned up a few times. This chain uses TRBV7-2 with TRBJ2-7, with a weak D call TRBD1 (6 bases). The V gene lost 0 bases and the J gene lost 2 bases, with 11 bases spanning the gap. Germline V gene sequence: CDR1 SGHTA, CDR2 FQGNSA. CDR3 length: 15 residues. The CDR3 here is CASSLASAGAYEQYF. The CDR3 DNA follows: TGTGCCAGCAGCTTAGCTTCTGCAGGGGCCTACGAGCAGTACTTC.

The chain carries TRBV5-6 and TRBJ2-2; D perhaps matches TRBD1 (6 bases). Germline values: CDR1 SGHDT, CDR2 YYEEEE. This CDR3 has 15 residues. Trimming cost V 4 bases and J 4 bases, with 14 bases left between them. The CDR3 spells CASSETGLGTGELFF. The CDR3 DNA sequence: TGTGCCAGCAGCGAGACAGGACTCGGCACCGGGGAGCTGTTTTTT. Supplemented by reference TRBV5-6 and TRBJ2-2, the full variable domain reads DAGVTQSPTHLIKTRGQQVTLRCSPKSGHDTVSWYQQALGQGPQFIFQYYEEEERQRGNFPDRFSGHQFPNYSSELNVNALLLGDSALYLCASSETGLGTGELFFGEGSRLTVL.

The chain uses TRBV4-1 and TRBJ1-3, with unresolved D. The V end lost 3 bases, the J end lost 2 bases, and 5 bases lay between the germline ends. This CDR3 has 13 residues. From germline, CDR1 is MGHRA and CDR2 YSYEKL. CDR3 region: CASSHEPGNTIYF. The CDR3 DNA reads as TGCGCCAGCAGCCATGAACCTGGAAACACCATATATTTT.